The 5 T cell receptor beta chains presented below share a single source sample, sequenced in a study of beta chain features in type 1 diabetes (dated by TCRdb to 2016 to 2019). The library came from the immunoSEQ multiplex PCR assay. All of the isolated RNA was reverse transcribed with the High Capacity cDNA Reverse Transcription Kit, so expressed TCRB transcripts were sequenced. As stored in TCRdb, this immuneACCESS dataset retains in-frame rearrangements with V and J assigned. A fraction of the clones does not appear; measured against another copy, unresolved V genes explain less than half of the discrepancy, and the remainder lacks a known reason. The sample records 330,000 or so clones, around 19% of which are singletons. The top ten clonotypes cover around 0.044% of the sample. Sequencing was performed on naive CD4+ T cells from blood. The cell subset or site label, as the study defines it: true naive CD4+ T cells. The receptors come from a woman under 30 in good health.

This clone turned up a few times. The chain has TRBV19 and TRBJ2-4; D possibly corresponds to TRBD2 (5 bases). Trimming left V 5 bases short and J 10 bases short, with 9 bases between. The CDR3 is made up of 11 amino acids. Germline values: CDR1 LNHDA, CDR2 SQIVND (reference sequence). In nucleotides, the CDR3 is TGTGCCAGTAGTGTCGGGGAAATTCAGTACTTC. This encodes CASSVGEIQYF. Using reference TRBV19 and TRBJ2-4 for the parts outside the CDR3, the full variable domain is DGGITQSPKYLFRKEGQNVTLSCEQNLNHDAMYWYRQDPGQGLRLIYYSQIVNDFQKGDIAEGYSVSREKKESFPLTVTSAQKNPTAFYLCASSVGEIQYFGAGTRLSVL.

This clone has more than one count but fewer than ten. This chain's CDR3 is CASSLAAGAQETQYF. CDR3 DNA: TGTGCCAGCAGCTTGGCCGCGGGCGCACAAGAGACCCAGTACTTC. The gene calls are TRBV5-4 and TRBJ2-5; D is perhaps TRBD2 (5 bases). The CDR3 runs to 15 residues. Looked up from germline, CDR1 is SGHNT and CDR2 is YYREEE (reference sequence). V dropped 0 bases and J dropped 2 bases, with 11 bases sitting between them.

This clone was observed a handful of times. The chain has TRBV7-9 and TRBJ1-1; no clear D gene. The germline V gene has CDR1 SEHNR and CDR2 FQNEAQ (reference sequence). V was trimmed by 2 bases and J by 1 base, leaving 11 bases between them. The CDR3 extends over 15 amino acids. In DNA form, the CDR3 reads TGTGCCAGCAGCTTAAGCAGGCAGCCGAACACTGAAGCTTTCTTT. Translating gives CASSLSRQPNTEAFF.

The rearrangement uses TRBV18 and TRBJ1-5; 9 bases match TRBD1. J lost 11 bases, V lost 4 bases, and 9 bases had no gene match. Looked up from germline, CDR1 is KGHSH and CDR2 is LQKENI. This CDR3 has 14 amino acids. DNA for the CDR3: TGTGCCAGCTCACATCCGGGACAGGGAATGGCCCAGCATTTT. It specifies CASSHPGQGMAQHF.

The CDR3 spells CASSLSGGNQPQHF. The CDR3 nucleotides are TGTGCCAGCAGTTTATCGGGAGGCAATCAGCCCCAGCATTTT. J is TRBJ1-5 and V is TRBV27; D gene unclear. Germline-derived CDR1 and CDR2 are MNHEY and SMNVEV (reference sequence). The CDR3 is 14 residues long. V was shortened by 0 bases and J by 2 bases, with 5 bases between the two germline ends.